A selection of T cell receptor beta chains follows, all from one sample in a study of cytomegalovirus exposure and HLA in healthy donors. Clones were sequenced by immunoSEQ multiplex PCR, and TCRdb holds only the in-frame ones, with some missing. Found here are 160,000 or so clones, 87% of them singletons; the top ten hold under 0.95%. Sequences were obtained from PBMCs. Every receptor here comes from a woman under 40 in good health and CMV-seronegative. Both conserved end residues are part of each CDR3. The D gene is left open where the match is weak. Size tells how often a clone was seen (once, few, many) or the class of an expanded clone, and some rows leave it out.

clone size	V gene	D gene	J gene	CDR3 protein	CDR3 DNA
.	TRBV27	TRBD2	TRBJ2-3	CASSLGWTSGVTDTQYF	TGTGCCAGCAGTTTAGGATGGACTAGCGGGGTCACAGATACGCAGTATTTT
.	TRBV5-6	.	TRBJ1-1	CASSLRVRGKNTEAFF	TGTGCCAGCAGCTTGCGGGTCCGGGGAAAGAACACTGAAGCTTTCTTT
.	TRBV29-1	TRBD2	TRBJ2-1	CSASGRGNEQFF	TGCAGCGCGAGCGGGAGAGGCAATGAGCAGTTCTTC
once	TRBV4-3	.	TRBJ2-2	CASSLDGQTGELFF	TGCGCCAGCAGCCTAGATGGCCAAACCGGGGAGCTGTTTTTT
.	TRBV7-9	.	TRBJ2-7	CASSKTVTSYEQYF	TGTGCCAGCAGCAAAACAGTTACAAGCTACGAGCAGTACTTC
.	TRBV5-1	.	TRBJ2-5	CASSPRTQEETQYF	TGCGCCAGCAGCCCCCGGACACAAGAAGAGACCCAGTACTTC
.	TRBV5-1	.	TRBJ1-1	CASAGASEAFF	TGCGCCAGCGCGGGCGCGTCTGAAGCTTTCTTT
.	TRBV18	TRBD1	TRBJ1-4	CASSARGPAATNEKLFF	TGTGCCAGCTCAGCCAGGGGGCCGGCGGCAACTAATGAAAAACTGTTTTTT
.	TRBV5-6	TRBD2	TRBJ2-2	CASSYSGGAYTGELFF	TGTGCCAGCAGCTATAGCGGGGGGGCTTACACCGGGGAGCTGTTTTTT
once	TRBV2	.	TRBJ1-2	CASTARRTTGYTF	TGTGCCAGCACCGCAAGAAGGACAACAGGCTACACCTTC
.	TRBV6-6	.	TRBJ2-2	CASSYLGLTGELFF	TGTGCCAGCAGTTACCTCGGACTTACCGGGGAGCTGTTTTTT
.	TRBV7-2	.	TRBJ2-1	CASSLQGLLPNEQFF	TGTGCCAGCAGCTTACAGGGACTTCTCCCCAATGAGCAGTTCTTC
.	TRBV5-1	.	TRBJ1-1	CASRAGAQNTEAFF	TGCGCCAGCAGGGCGGGGGCCCAGAACACTGAAGCTTTCTTT
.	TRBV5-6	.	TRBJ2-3	CASSSTGQGTDTQYF	TGTGCCAGCAGCTCAACAGGACAAGGCACAGATACGCAGTATTTT
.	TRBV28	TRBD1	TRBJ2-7	CASSVQGAASYEQYF	TGTGCCAGCAGTGTACAGGGGGCCGCCTCCTACGAGCAGTACTTC
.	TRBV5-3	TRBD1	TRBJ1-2	CARSSDRGEDYGYIF	TGTGCCAGAAGCTCTGACAGGGGCGAGGACTATGGCTACATCTTC
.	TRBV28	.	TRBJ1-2	CAVEQGLWDGYTF	TGTGCCGTTGAACAGGGTTTATGGGATGGCTACACCTTC
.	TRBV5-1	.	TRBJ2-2	CASSLGRGSPGELFF	TGCGCCAGCAGCTTGGGACGAGGAAGCCCCGGGGAGCTGTTTTTT
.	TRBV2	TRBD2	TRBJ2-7	CASSESSGRPYEQYF	TGTGCCAGCAGTGAGAGTAGCGGGAGGCCCTACGAGCAGTACTTC
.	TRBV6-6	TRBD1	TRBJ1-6	CASSPDRVYSPLHF	TGTGCCAGCAGCCCCGACAGGGTCTATTCACCCCTCCACTTT
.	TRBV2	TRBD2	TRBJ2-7	CASSGRTSGVSYEQYF	TGTGCCAGCAGTGGGAGGACTAGCGGGGTCTCCTACGAGCAGTACTTC
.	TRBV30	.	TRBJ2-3	CAWEPADTQYF	TGTGCCTGGGAGCCGGCAGATACGCAGTATTTT
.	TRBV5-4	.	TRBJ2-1	CASSLVGGGSYNEQFF	TGTGCCAGCAGCTTGGTGGGGGGAGGCTCCTACAATGAGCAGTTCTTC
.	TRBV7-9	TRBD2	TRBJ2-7	CASSLFVGGISYEQYF	TGTGCCAGCAGCTTGTTTGTGGGGGGGATCTCCTACGAGCAGTACTTC
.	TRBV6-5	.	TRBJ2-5	CASSYPGTPGETQYF	TGTGCCAGCAGTTACCCCGGGACTCCGGGGGAGACCCAGTACTTC
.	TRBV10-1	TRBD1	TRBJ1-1	CASSQDRVGTEAFF	TGCGCCAGCAGCCAAGACAGGGTGGGGACTGAAGCTTTCTTT
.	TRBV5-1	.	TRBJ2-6	CASGSGGISGANVLTF	TGCGCCAGCGGATCCGGCGGGATCTCCGGGGCCAACGTCCTGACTTTC
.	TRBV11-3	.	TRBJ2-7	CASSRGGSYEQYF	TGTGCCAGCAGCAGAGGTGGGTCCTACGAGCAGTACTTC
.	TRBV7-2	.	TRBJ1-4	CASSSGAGEKLFF	TGTGCCAGCAGCTCCGGGGCGGGAGAAAAACTGTTTTTT
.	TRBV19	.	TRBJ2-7	CASSIADSSYEQYF	TGTGCCAGTAGTATAGCGGACAGCAGCTACGAGCAGTACTTC
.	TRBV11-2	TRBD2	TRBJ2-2	CASSLGGWTSGNTGELFF	TGTGCCAGCAGCTTAGGAGGTTGGACTAGCGGGAACACCGGGGAGCTGTTTTTT
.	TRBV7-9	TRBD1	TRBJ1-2	CASSIIGTGGHGYTF	TGTGCCAGCAGCATCATCGGGACAGGGGGCCATGGCTACACCTTC
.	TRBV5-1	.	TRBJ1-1	CASSLRWQGESEAFF	TGCGCCAGCAGCCTTAGGTGGCAGGGTGAGTCCGAAGCTTTCTTT
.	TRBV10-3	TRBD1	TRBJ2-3	CAIKQGDPTDTQYF	TGTGCCATCAAACAGGGGGACCCCACAGATACGCAGTATTTT
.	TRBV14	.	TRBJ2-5	CASSQVGTSSETQYF	TGTGCCAGCAGCCAAGTAGGAACTAGCTCAGAGACCCAGTACTTC
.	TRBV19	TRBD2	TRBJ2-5	CASIPDPGLPQETQYF	TGTGCCAGTATCCCCGATCCGGGACTACCGCAAGAGACCCAGTACTTC
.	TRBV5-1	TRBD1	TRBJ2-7	CASSWTLTGGKSEQYF	TGCGCCAGCAGCTGGACCCTAACAGGGGGGAAGAGCGAGCAGTACTTC
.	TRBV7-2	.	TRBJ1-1	CASSFLIFNGNTEAFF	TGTGCCAGCAGCTTCTTGATCTTCAACGGGAACACTGAAGCTTTCTTT
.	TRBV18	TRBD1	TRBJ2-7	CASSRTGSYEQYF	TGTGCCAGCTCACGGACAGGCTCCTACGAGCAGTACTTC
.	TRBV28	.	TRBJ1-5	CASSLNGEYQPQHF	TGTGCCAGCAGTTTAAACGGGGAGTATCAGCCCCAGCATTTT
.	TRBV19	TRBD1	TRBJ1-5	CASRDQGADNQPQHF	TGTGCCAGTAGAGATCAGGGGGCTGACAATCAGCCCCAGCATTTT
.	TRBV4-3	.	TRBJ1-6	CASSQDWGGSSPLHF	TGCGCCAGCAGCCAAGATTGGGGGGGGTCTTCACCCCTCCACTTT
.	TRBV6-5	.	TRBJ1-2	CASSTARDGYTF	TGTGCCAGCAGCACCGCTCGGGATGGCTACACCTTC
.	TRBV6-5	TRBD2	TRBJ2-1	CASSGGRANEQFF	TGTGCCAGCAGTGGCGGGAGGGCCAATGAGCAGTTCTTC
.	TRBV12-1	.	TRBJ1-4	CASSFWGGRIEKLFF	TGTGCCAGCAGCTTTTGGGGGGGTAGGATTGAAAAACTGTTTTTT
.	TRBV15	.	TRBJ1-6	CATSIESSYNSPLHF	TGTGCCACCAGCATCGAGAGCTCCTATAATTCACCCCTCCACTTT